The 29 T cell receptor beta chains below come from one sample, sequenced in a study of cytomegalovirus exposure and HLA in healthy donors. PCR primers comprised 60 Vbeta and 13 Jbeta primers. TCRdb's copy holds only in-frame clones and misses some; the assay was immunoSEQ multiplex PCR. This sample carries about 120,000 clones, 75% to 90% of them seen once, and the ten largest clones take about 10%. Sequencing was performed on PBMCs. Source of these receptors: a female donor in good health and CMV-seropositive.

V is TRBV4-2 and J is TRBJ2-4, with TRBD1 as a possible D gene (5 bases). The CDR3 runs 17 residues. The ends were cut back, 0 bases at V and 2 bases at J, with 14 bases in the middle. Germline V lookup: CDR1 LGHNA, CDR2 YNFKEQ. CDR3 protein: CASSQDRQGLTKNIQYF. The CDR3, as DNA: TGTGCCAGCAGCCAAGATCGTCAGGGTCTAACCAAAAACATTCAGTACTTC.

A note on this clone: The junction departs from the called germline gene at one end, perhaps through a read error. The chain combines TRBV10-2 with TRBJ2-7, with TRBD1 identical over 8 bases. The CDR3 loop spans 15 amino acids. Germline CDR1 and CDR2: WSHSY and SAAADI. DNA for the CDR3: TGCGCCAGCTGTGATTCAGGGGGCTCTAACTACGAGCAGTACTTC. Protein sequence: CASCDSGGSNYEQYF.

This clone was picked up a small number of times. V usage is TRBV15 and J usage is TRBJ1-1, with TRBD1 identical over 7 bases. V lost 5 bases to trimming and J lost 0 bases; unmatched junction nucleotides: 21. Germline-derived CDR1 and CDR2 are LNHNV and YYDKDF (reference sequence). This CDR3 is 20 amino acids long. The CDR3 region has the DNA TGTGCCACCAGCTTTGACCTGGGTTGGGACAGTCGGAGCATGAACACTGAAGCTTTCTTT. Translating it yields CATSFDLGWDSRSMNTEAFF.

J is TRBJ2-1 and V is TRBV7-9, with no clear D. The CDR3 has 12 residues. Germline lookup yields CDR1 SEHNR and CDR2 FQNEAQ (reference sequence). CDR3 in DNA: TGTTCCCTCACGCGCTCCTACAATGAGCAGTTCTTC. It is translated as CSLTRSYNEQFF.

The CDR3 DNA reads TGTGCCAGCAGCCCCCAGGGGCCTAATGAAAAACTGTTTTTT. Residues: CASSPQGPNEKLFF. The chain is built from TRBV7-2 and TRBJ1-4; maybe TRBD1 (6 bases). Germline lookup yields CDR1 SGHTA and CDR2 FQGNSA. This CDR3 comprises 14 residues. V was cut by 5 bases and J by 3 bases, with 10 bases left in between.

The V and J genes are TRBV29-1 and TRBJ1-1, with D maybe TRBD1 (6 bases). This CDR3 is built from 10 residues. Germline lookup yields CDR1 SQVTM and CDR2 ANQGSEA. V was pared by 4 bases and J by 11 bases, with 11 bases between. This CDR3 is CSVGSGEAFF. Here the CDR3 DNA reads TGCAGCGTTGGATCAGGGGAGGCTTTCTTT.

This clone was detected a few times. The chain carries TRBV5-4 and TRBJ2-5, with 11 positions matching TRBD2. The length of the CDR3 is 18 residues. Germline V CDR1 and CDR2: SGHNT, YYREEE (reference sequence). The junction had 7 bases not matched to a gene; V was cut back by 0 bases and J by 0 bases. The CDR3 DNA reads TGTGCCAGCAGCTTGGCCTTAGCGGGGGGGCCGTACCAAGAGACCCAGTACTTC. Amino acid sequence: CASSLALAGGPYQETQYF.

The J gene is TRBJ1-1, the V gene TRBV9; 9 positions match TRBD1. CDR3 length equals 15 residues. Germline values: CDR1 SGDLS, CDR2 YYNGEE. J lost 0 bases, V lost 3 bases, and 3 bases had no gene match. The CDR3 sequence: CASSGTGGVNTEAFF. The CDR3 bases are TGTGCCAGCAGCGGAACAGGGGGCGTGAACACTGAAGCTTTCTTT.

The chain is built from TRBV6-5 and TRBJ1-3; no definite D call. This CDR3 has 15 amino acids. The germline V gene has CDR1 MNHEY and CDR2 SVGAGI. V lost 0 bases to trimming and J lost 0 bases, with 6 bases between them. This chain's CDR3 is CASSYSKRSGNTIYF. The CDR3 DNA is TGTGCCAGCAGTTACTCGAAGCGCTCTGGAAACACCATATATTTT.

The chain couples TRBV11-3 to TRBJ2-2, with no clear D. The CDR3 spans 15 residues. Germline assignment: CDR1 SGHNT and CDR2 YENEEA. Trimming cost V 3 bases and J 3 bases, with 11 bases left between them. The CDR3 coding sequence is TGTGCCAGCAGCTTTGCAACCTCGGACACCGGGGAGCTGTTTTTT. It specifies CASSFATSDTGELFF.

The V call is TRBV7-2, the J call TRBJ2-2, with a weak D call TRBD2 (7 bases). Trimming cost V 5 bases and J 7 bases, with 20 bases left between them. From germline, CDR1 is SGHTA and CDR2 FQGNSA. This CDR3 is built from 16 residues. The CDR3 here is CASSPQEGGAGGELFF. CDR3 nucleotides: TGTGCCAGCAGCCCGCAAGAAGGGGGGGCCGGCGGGGAGCTGTTTTTT. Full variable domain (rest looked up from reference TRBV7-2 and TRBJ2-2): GAGVSQSPSNKVTEKGKDVELRCDPISGHTALYWYRQSLGQGLEFLIYFQGNSAPDKSGLPSDRFSAERTGGSVSTLTIQRTQQEDSAVYLCASSPQEGGAGGELFFGEGSRLTVL.

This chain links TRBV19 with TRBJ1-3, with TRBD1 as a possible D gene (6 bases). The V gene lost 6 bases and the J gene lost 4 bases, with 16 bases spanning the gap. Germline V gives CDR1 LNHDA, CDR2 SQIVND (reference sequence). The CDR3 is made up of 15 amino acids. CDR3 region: CASSLRTERGNTIYF. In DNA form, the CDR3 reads TGTGCCAGTAGCCTTCGGACAGAGCGGGGAAACACCATATATTTT.

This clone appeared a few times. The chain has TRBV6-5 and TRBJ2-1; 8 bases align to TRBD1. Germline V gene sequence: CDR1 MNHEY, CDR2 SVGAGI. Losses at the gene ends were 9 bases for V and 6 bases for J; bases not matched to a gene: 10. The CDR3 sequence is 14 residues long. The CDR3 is CASPSGTGSNEQFF. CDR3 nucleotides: TGTGCCAGTCCGTCCGGGACAGGATCCAATGAGCAGTTCTTC.

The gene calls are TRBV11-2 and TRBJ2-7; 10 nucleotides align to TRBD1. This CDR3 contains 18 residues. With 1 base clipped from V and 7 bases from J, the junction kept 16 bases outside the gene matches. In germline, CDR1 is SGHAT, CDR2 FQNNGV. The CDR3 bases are TGTGCCAGCAGCTTAGGGACCCTTTCGACAGGGGGCCCGGGGGAGCAGTACTTC. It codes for CASSLGTLSTGGPGEQYF.

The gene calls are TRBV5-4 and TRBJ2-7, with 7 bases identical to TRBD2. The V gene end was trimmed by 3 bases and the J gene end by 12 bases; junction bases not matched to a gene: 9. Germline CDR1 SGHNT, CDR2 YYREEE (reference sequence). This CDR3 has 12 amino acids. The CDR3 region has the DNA TGTGCCAGCAGCTCAGACTTCCGGGAGGCGTACTTC. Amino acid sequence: CASSSDFREAYF.

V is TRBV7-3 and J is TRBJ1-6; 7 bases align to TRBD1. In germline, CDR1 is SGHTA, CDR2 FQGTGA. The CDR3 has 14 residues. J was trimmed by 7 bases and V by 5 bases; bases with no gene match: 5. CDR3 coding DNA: TGTGCCAGCAGCATCGGGACAGAAAATTCACCCCTCCACTTT. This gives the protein CASSIGTENSPLHF.

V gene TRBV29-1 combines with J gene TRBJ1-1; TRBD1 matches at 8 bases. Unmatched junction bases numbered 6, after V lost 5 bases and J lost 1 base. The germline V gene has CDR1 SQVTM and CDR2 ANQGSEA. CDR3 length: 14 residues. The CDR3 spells CSVRQGTGNTEAFF. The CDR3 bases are TGCAGCGTTAGACAGGGGACGGGGAACACTGAAGCTTTCTTT. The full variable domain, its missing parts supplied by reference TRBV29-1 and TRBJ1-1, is SAVISQKPSRDICQRGTSLTIQCQVDSQVTMMFWYRQQPGQSLTLIATANQGSEATYESGFVIDKFPISRPNLTFSTLTVSNMSPEDSSIYLCSVRQGTGNTEAFFGQGTRLTVV.

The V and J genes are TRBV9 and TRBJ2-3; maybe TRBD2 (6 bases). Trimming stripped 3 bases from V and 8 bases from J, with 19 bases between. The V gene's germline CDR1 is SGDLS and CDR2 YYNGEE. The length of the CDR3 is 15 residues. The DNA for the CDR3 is TGTGCCAGCAGCGGGACCGGGACTGCGATTCCTACGCAGTATTTT. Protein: CASSGTGTAIPTQYF.

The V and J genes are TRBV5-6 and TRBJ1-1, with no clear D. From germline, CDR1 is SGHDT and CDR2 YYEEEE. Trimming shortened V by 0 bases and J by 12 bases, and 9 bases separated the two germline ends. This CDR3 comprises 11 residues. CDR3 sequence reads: CASSLGGEPFF. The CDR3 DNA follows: TGTGCCAGCAGCTTGGGGGGAGAACCTTTCTTT.

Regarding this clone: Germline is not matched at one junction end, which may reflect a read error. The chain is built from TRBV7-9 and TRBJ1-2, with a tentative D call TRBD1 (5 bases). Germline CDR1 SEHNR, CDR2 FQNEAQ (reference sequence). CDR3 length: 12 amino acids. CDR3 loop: CSSSLVRAGYTF. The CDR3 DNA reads TGTTCCAGCAGCTTAGTCAGGGCTGGCTACACCTTC. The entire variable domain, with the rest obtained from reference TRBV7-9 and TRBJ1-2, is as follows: DTGVSQNPRHKITKRGQNVTFRCDPISEHNRLYWYRQTLGQGPEFLTYFQNEAQLEKSRLLSDRFSAERPKGSFSTLEIQRTEQGDSAMYLCSSSLVRAGYTFGSGTRLTVV.

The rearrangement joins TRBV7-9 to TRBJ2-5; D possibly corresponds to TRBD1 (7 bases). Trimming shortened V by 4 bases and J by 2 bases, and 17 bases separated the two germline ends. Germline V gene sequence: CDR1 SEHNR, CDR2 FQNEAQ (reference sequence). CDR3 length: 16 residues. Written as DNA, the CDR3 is TGTGCCAGCAGCTGGAGGTCAGGGGGGCGACAAGAGACCCAGTACTTC. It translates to CASSWRSGGRQETQYF.

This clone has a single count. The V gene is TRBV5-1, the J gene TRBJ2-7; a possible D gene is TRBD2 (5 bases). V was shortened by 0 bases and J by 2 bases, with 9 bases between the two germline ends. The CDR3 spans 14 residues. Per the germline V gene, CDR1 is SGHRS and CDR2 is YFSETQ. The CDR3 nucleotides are TGCGCCAGCAGCTTGGTAGGGAGAGCCTACGAGCAGTACTTC. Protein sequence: CASSLVGRAYEQYF.

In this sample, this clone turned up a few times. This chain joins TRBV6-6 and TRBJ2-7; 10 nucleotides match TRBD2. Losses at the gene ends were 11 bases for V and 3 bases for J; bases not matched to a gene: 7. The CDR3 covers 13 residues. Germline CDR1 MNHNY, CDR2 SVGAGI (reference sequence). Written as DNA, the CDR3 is TGTGCCTCCAGCGGGGGGGCTGTCTACGAGCAGTACTTC. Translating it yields CASSGGAVYEQYF.

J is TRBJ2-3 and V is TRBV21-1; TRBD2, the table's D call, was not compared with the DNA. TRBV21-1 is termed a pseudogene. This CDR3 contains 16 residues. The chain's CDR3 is CASSKESPRETDTQYF. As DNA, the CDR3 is TGTGCCAGCAGCAAAGAGTCCCCCCGAGAGACAGATACGCAGTATTTT.

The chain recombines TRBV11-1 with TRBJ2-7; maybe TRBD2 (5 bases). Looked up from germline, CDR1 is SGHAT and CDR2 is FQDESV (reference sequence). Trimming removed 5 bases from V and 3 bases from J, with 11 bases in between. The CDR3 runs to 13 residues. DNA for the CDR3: TGTGCCAGCAGCCGGGAAGTAAACTACGAGCAGTACTTC. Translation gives CASSREVNYEQYF.

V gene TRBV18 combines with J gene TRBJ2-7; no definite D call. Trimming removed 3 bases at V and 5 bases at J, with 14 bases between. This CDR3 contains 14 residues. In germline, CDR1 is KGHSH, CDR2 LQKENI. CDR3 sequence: CASSPRSSPHEQYF. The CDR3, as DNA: TGTGCCAGCTCACCGAGGTCCTCCCCCCACGAGCAGTACTTC.

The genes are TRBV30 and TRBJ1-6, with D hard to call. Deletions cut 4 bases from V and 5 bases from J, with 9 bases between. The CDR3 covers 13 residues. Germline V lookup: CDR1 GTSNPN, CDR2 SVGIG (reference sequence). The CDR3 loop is CAWTRRDNSPLHF. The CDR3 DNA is TGTGCCTGGACTAGACGGGATAATTCACCCCTCCACTTT.

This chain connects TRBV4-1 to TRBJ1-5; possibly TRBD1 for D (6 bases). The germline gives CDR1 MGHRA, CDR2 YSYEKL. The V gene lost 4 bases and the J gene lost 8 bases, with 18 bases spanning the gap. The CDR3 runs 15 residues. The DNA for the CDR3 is TGCGCCAGCAGCCTATTTCTACAGGGTGGTGAGCCCCAGCATTTT. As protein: CASSLFLQGGEPQHF.

CDR3 protein: CASSKASGGINEQYF. DNA for the CDR3: TGTGCCAGCAGCAAAGCTAGCGGGGGGATCAACGAGCAGTACTTC. V is TRBV5-4 and J is TRBJ2-7; 11 bases are shared with TRBD2. The CDR3 extends over 15 amino acids. Germline CDR1 and CDR2: SGHNT and YYREEE (reference sequence). V dropped 4 bases and J dropped 5; count of bases not matched to a gene: 8.